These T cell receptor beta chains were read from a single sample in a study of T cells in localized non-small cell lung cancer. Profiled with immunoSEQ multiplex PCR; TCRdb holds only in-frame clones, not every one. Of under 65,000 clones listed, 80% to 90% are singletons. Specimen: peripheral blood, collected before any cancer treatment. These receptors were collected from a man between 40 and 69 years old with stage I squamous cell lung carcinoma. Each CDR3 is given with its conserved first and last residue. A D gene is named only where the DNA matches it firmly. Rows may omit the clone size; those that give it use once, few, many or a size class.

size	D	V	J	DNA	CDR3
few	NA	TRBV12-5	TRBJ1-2	TGTGCTAGTTCGAGTACGGGTTATGGCTACACCTTC	CASSSTGYGYTF
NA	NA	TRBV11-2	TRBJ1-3	TGTGCCAGCAGCTTAAAGATCGACCGCACCGACACCATATATTTT	CASSLKIDRTDTIYF
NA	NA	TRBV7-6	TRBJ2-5	TGTGCCAGCAGCTTAACGGAGACCCAGTACTTC	CASSLTETQYF
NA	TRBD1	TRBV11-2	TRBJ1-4	TGTGCCAGCAGCTTAGGACAGGGCCCGCCTAATGAAAAACTGTTTTTT	CASSLGQGPPNEKLFF
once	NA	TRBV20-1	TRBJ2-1	TGCAGTGCGACCGACACTAAGCAGCAGTTCTTC	CSATDTKQQFF
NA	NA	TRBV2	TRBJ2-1	TGTGCCAGCAGCCCCGGGGAGGTGTCCCTCAATGAGCAGTTCTTC	CASSPGEVSLNEQFF
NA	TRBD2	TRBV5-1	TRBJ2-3	TGCGCCAGCAGCCCAGGGACTACGGCAGATACGCAGTATTTT	CASSPGTTADTQYF
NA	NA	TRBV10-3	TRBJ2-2	TGTGCCATCAGTGAGCTGGACACCGGGGAGCTGTTTTTT	CAISELDTGELFF
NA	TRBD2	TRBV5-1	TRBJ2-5	TGCGCCAGCAGCACGGGAGCCGGGACTAGCTTGGAGACCCAGTACTTC	CASSTGAGTSLETQYF
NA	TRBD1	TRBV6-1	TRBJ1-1	TGTGCCAGCAGTGCCCGGACAGGGGCGAGTAACACTGAAGCTTTCTTT	CASSARTGASNTEAFF
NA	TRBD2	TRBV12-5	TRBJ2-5	TGTGCTAGTGGTCGGGGCGGGGGAATGGAGACCCAGTACTTC	CASGRGGGMETQYF
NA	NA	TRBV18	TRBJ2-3	TGTGCCAGCTCACCAAGCAGATACACAGATACGCAGTATTTT	CASSPSRYTDTQYF
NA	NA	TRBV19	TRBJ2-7	TGTGCCAGTAGTATACACACCCAGGCAGACTACGAGCAGTACTTC	CASSIHTQADYEQYF
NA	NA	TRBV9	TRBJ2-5	TGTGCCAGCAGCGTAGAAGGACAAGCGGAGACCCAGTACTTC	CASSVEGQAETQYF
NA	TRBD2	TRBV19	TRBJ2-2	TGTGCCAGCTCCGGGACTAGCGGGAGTGCGAACACCGGGGAGCTGTTTTTT	CASSGTSGSANTGELFF
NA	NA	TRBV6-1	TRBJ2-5	TGTGCCAGCAGTGTGTCAGGGATGGAAGAGACCCAGTACTTC	CASSVSGMEETQYF
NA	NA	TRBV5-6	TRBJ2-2	TGTGCCAGCAGGTATACAGCGAACACCGGGGAGCTGTTTTTT	CASRYTANTGELFF
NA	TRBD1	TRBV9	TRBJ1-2	TGTGCCAGCAGGTGGGGACAGGGCGGCTATGGCTACACCTTC	CASRWGQGGYGYTF
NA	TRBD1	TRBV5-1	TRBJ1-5	TGCGCCAGCAGCACCGGGACAGGGATATTTGAGCCCCAGCATTTT	CASSTGTGIFEPQHF
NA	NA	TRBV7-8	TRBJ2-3	TGTGCCAGCAGCCCTGAGGTCCTCGGGCCAGATACGCAGTATTTT	CASSPEVLGPDTQYF
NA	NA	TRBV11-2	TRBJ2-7	TGTGCCAGCAGCTCAACTTCCAACAGGGAGATTCGGGAGCAGTACTTC	CASSSTSNREIREQYF
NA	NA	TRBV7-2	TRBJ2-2	TGTGCCAGCAGCTTAGACGCGGTCCGTCGCCGGGAGCTGTTTTTT	CASSLDAVRRRELFF
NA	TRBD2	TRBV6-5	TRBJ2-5	TGTGCCAGCCGGCGCGGGGGGGAGACCCAGTACTTC	CASRRGGETQYF
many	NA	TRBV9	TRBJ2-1	TGTGCCAGCAGCACCCTGACAGATCGGTCGATGGGCGGCAATGAGCAGTTCTTC	CASSTLTDRSMGGNEQFF
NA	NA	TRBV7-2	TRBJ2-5	TGTGCCAGCTCTCTCAGGGGTCCTGAAGAGACCCAGTACTTC	CASSLRGPEETQYF
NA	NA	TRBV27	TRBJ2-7	TGTGCCAGCAGTGGCCTCTCTCGGGCATCCTACGAGCAGTACTTC	CASSGLSRASYEQYF
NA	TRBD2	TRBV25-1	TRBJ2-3	TGTGCCAGCAGTGAATATGACGGGAGGGATACGCAGTATTTT	CASSEYDGRDTQYF
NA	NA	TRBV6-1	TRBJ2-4	TGTGCCAGCAGTGAAGTAAGGGCCTCGGCCAAAAACATTCAGTACTTC	CASSEVRASAKNIQYF
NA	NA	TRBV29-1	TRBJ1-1	TGCAGCGTTGAAAGGGGCGGTGAAGCTTTCTTT	CSVERGGEAFF
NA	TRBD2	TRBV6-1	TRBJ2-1	TGTGCCAGCTCACGGACTAGCGCCTCCTACAATGAGCAGTTCTTC	CASSRTSASYNEQFF